The 17 T cell receptor beta chains presented below share a single source sample, sequenced in a study of T cell repertoires in cytomegalovirus infection. MiXCR, applied by TCRdb to the reads, yields one record per CDR3 protein. The data hold some 200,000 distinct CDR3 sequences, with 7.5% to 10% observed a single time. Input material: PBMCs. Receptors originate from a human donor in good health (CMV status not recorded). Some clones in this sample may be carry-over from other donors' samples.

The rearrangement uses TRBV6-5 and TRBJ2-7, with TRBD1 matching 9 bases. CDR1 and CDR2 from the germline V gene are MNHEY and SVGAGI. This CDR3 is 19 amino acids long. Trimming removed 0 bases from V and 3 bases from J; junction bases left unmatched: 15. For the CDR3, the DNA is TGTGCCAGCAGTTACTCGATTCCAATGGGACAGGGTCCCCTCTACGAGCAGTACTTC. As protein: CASSYSIPMGQGPLYEQYF.

This clonotype was counted at least ten times. The gene calls are TRBV28 and TRBJ2-3; 13 nucleotides line up with TRBD2. The CDR3 is made up of 17 amino acids. Germline assignment: CDR1 MDHEN and CDR2 SYDVKM. The V segment lost 5 bases and the J segment 4 bases; nucleotides outside the gene matches: 9. In DNA form, the CDR3 reads TGTGCCAGCAGTCGCTACGGGACTAGCGGGATTGCAGATACGCAGTATTTT. Translated, it gives CASSRYGTSGIADTQYF.

The rearrangement uses TRBV29-1 and TRBJ1-1, with D hard to call. CDR1 is SQVTM, CDR2 ANQGSEA, per germline. Trimming left V 7 bases short and J 1 base short, with 4 bases between. This CDR3 is built from 10 residues. This chain's CDR3 is CSGANTEAFF. CDR3 DNA sequence: TGCAGCGGGGCGAACACTGAAGCTTTCTTT.

This clonotype was counted many times. The CDR3 loop is CASSLGTGPGARNIQYF. The CDR3 bases are TGTGCCAGCAGCTTAGGGACGGGACCCGGTGCGAGAAACATTCAGTACTTC. This chain connects TRBV7-2 to TRBJ2-4; D is possibly TRBD1 or TRBD2 (5 bases each). The CDR3 contains 17 residues. Trimming took 1 base from V and 6 from J, leaving 19 bases between them. In germline, CDR1 is SGHTA, CDR2 FQGNSA.

The chain uses TRBV12-3 or TRBV12-4 and TRBJ2-7; D unclear. This CDR3 contains 13 residues. Trimming removed 2 bases at V and 0 bases at J, with 5 bases between. DNA for the CDR3: TGTGCCAGCAGTTTATATCCCTCCTACGAGCAGTACTTC. This gives the protein CASSLYPSYEQYF.

The chain links TRBV5-6 to TRBJ2-7; no reliable D call. The CDR3 loop spans 13 amino acids. CDR1 is SGHDT, CDR2 YYEEEE, per germline. V gave up 0 bases and J gave up 6 bases, with 10 bases separating them. The CDR3 region is CASSLVRVGEQYF. CDR3 bases: TGTGCCAGCAGCTTGGTTAGGGTCGGCGAGCAGTACTTC. The variable domain in full, completed from reference TRBV5-6 and TRBJ2-7, reads DAGVTQSPTHLIKTRGQQVTLRCSPKSGHDTVSWYQQALGQGPQFIFQYYEEEERQRGNFPDRFSGHQFPNYSSELNVNALLLGDSALYLCASSLVRVGEQYFGPGTRLTVT.

This clonotype was seen more than once but under ten times. The V gene is TRBV6-1, the J gene TRBJ2-3; D uncertain. The CDR3 totals 13 residues. Trimming removed 1 base at V and 4 bases at J, with 6 bases between. Germline lookup yields CDR1 MNHNS and CDR2 SASEGT. CDR3 residues: CASSEVYADTQYF. In DNA form, the CDR3 reads TGTGCCAGCAGTGAAGTCTACGCAGATACGCAGTATTTT.

This clonotype occurred many times. The chain carries TRBV28 and TRBJ1-1, with D possibly being TRBD1 (5 bases). The CDR3 consists of 13 residues. Trimming left V 5 bases short and J 3 bases short, with 10 bases between. Germline V lookup: CDR1 MDHEN, CDR2 SYDVKM. CDR3 loop: CASSPPGHTEAFF. The CDR3 nucleotides read TGTGCCAGCAGTCCTCCGGGACACACTGAAGCTTTCTTT.

In its sample, this clonotype was seen many times. V usage is TRBV7-6 and J usage is TRBJ2-3; D is undetermined. This CDR3 spans 15 amino acids. Trimming shortened V by 0 bases and J by 3 bases, and 10 bases separated the two germline ends. Germline V gives CDR1 SGHVS, CDR2 FNYEAQ. CDR3 in amino acids: CASSLARTATDTQYF. The CDR3 nucleotides are TGTGCCAGCAGCTTAGCGCGGACGGCTACAGATACGCAGTATTTT.

The CDR3 DNA is TGTGCCAGCAGCTTAGATCCGGGGATCGGAGAGCAGTACTTC. Encoded protein: CASSLDPGIGEQYF. This chain links TRBV7-2 with TRBJ2-7; D perhaps matches TRBD2 (5 bases). Trimming shortened V by 1 base and J by 7 bases, and 14 bases separated the two germline ends. In germline, CDR1 is SGHTA, CDR2 FQGNSA. This CDR3 has 14 amino acids.

This clonotype was recorded at least ten times. V is TRBV7-2 and J is TRBJ2-7, with 8 bases identical to TRBD2. This CDR3 comprises 15 residues. J was trimmed by 5 bases and V by 1 base; bases with no gene match: 7. Germline CDR1 is SGHTA and CDR2 is FQGNSA. The CDR3 here is CASSLDGTRGHEQYF. CDR3 nucleotide sequence: TGTGCCAGCAGCTTAGATGGGACTAGAGGGCACGAGCAGTACTTC.

V and J are TRBV20-1 and TRBJ2-1; the D gene is possibly TRBD1 (7 bases). Germline CDR1 and CDR2: DFQATT and SNEGSKA (reference sequence). CDR3 length equals 19 residues. V lost 3 bases to trimming and J lost 6 bases, with 30 bases between them. CDR3 residues: CSASGQGGSWAEAINEQFF. As DNA, the CDR3 is TGCAGTGCTAGCGGGCAGGGGGGCAGTTGGGCGGAGGCGATCAATGAGCAGTTCTTC.

A few counts support this clonotype. This chain links TRBV10-3 with TRBJ2-3, with D uncertain. CDR1 and CDR2 (germline): ENHRY, SYGVKD. Trimming removed 6 bases at V and 3 bases at J, with 13 bases between. The CDR3 is made up of 14 amino acids. CDR3 DNA sequence: TGTGCCATCAGCCCCGGGTACATGACAGATACGCAGTATTTT. Translation gives CAISPGYMTDTQYF.

The genes are TRBV4-3 and TRBJ1-1; the match to TRBD1 covers 7 bases. Germline CDR1 reads LGHNA; CDR2 reads YSLEER. This CDR3 comprises 15 residues. Germline trimming cut 4 bases from V and 1 base from J; bases unmatched to any gene: 6. CDR3 protein: CASSRQTGENTEAFF. In DNA, the CDR3 is TGCGCCAGCAGCCGACAAACAGGGGAGAACACTGAAGCTTTCTTT.

This clonotype was recorded at least ten times. The chain links TRBV7-2 to TRBJ2-1; 7 positions agree with TRBD2. This CDR3 is built from 16 residues. After removal of 1 base from V and 0 bases from J, the junction contained 3 bases not matched to a gene. Germline values: CDR1 SGHTA, CDR2 FQGNSA. CDR3 region: CASSLGRGSSYNEQFF. The CDR3 bases are TGTGCCAGCAGCTTAGGGCGGGGGAGCTCCTACAATGAGCAGTTCTTC. Combining the CDR3 with reference TRBV7-2 and TRBJ2-1 gives the whole variable domain GAGVSQSPSNKVTEKGKDVELRCDPISGHTALYWYRQSLGQGLEFLIYFQGNSAPDKSGLPSDRFSAERTGGSVSTLTIQRTQQEDSAVYLCASSLGRGSSYNEQFFGPGTRLTVL.

This clonotype was detected only a few times. The rearrangement links TRBV19 to TRBJ1-5; 8 bases line up with TRBD1. This CDR3 contains 16 residues. CDR1 and CDR2 from the germline V gene are LNHDA and SQIVND (reference sequence). V lost 2 bases, J lost 7 bases, and 10 bases stayed unmatched. The CDR3 reads CASSIQTGQGAQPQHF. The CDR3 DNA sequence: TGTGCCAGTAGTATACAGACGGGGCAGGGGGCCCAGCCCCAGCATTTT.

This clonotype has more than one count but fewer than ten. This chain joins TRBV19 and TRBJ1-5; TRBD1 agrees at 9 bases. V was pared by 4 bases and J by 0 bases, with 1 base of the junction left unmatched. Germline CDR1 is LNHDA and CDR2 is SQIVND (reference sequence). This CDR3 spans 15 amino acids. The CDR3: CASSRTGASNQPQHF. Here the CDR3 DNA reads TGTGCCAGTAGTAGGACAGGGGCTAGCAATCAGCCCCAGCATTTT. Full variable domain (missing parts from reference TRBV19 and TRBJ1-5): DGGITQSPKYLFRKEGQNVTLSCEQNLNHDAMYWYRQDPGQGLRLIYYSQIVNDFQKGDIAEGYSVSREKKESFPLTVTSAQKNPTAFYLCASSRTGASNQPQHFGDGTRLSIL.